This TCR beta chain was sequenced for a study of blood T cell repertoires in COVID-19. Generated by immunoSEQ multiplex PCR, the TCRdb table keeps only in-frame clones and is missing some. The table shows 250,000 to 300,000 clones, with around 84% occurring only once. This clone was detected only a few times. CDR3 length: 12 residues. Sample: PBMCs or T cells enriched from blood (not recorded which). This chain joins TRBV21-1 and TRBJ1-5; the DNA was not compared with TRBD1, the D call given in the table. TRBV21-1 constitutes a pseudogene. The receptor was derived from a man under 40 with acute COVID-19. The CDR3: CASSKNREPQHF. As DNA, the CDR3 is TGTGCCAGCAGCAAAAACAGGGAGCCCCAGCATTTT.